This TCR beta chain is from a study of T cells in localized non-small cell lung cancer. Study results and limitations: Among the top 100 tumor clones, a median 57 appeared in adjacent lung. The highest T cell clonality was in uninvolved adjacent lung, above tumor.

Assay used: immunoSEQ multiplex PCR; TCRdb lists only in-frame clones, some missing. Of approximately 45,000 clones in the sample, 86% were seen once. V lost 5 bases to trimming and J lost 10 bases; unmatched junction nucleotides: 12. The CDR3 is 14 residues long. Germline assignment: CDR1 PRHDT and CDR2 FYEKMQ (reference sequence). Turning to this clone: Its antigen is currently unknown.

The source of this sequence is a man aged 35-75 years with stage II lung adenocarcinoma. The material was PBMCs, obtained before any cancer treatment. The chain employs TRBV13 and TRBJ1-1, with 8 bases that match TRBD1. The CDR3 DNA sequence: TGTGCCAGCAGCCCGGGACAGGTCCCCCAGGGAGCTTTCTTT. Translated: CASSPGQVPQGAFF.